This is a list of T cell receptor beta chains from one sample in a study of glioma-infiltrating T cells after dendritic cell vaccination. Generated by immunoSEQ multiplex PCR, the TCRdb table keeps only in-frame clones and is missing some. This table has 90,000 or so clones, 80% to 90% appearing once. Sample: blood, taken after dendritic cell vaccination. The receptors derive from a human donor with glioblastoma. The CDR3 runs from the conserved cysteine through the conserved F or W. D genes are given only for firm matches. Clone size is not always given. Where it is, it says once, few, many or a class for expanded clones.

TGTGCTAGTGGGCGGGGCAATCAGCCCCAGCATTTT CASGRGNQPQHF TRBJ1-5 - - TRBV12-5
TGTGCCAGCAGAGGGGGGGAGGGATCCTATAATTCACCCCTCCACTTT CASRGGEGSYNSPLHF TRBJ1-6 - - TRBV7-9
TGCGCCAGCAGCAATCAGGGGCTGGGCGCTGAAGCTTTCTTT CASSNQGLGAEAFF TRBJ1-1 - - TRBV5-1
TGTGCCAGCAGCTTAGTGGCAGGCTCTGGAAACACCATATATTTT CASSLVAGSGNTIYF TRBJ1-3 - few TRBV11-2
TGCGCCAGCAGACTAGCGGAGGAGGAGCGGTGTGAAGATACGCAGTATTTT CASRLAEEERCEDTQYF TRBJ2-3 TRBD2 - TRBV23-1
TGTGCCAGCAGTTTCCAGCCGGACAGCAACTATGGCTACACCTTC CASSFQPDSNYGYTF TRBJ1-2 - - TRBV28
TGTGCCAGCTCACCGGGCGTTCCTGAAAAACTGTTTTTT CASSPGVPEKLFF TRBJ1-4 - - TRBV18
TGTGCCAGTAGCCCCAGGATCCGTAACTACGAGCAGTACTTC CASSPRIRNYEQYF TRBJ2-7 - - TRBV19
TGTGCCAGCAGCAAAGCAGGGGATAATCAGCCCCAGCATTTT CASSKAGDNQPQHF TRBJ1-5 - - TRBV21-1
TGTGCCAGCAGCACGCGACTAGGCGGGGAGCTGTTTTTT CASSTRLGGELFF TRBJ2-2 - - TRBV9
TGCGCCAGCAGCTCGGGACAGCCGAACACTGAAGCTTTCTTT CASSSGQPNTEAFF TRBJ1-1 TRBD1 - TRBV5-1
TGCGCCAGCAGCTCGGGACAAACTAATGAAAAACTGTTTTTT CASSSGQTNEKLFF TRBJ1-4 - - TRBV5-1
TGCGCCAGCAGCTTAATTGACAGCCTCTCCTACGAGCAGTACTTC CASSLIDSLSYEQYF TRBJ2-7 - - TRBV5-1
TGTGCCAGCAGTCCAGGGCCTAACTATGGCTACACCTTC CASSPGPNYGYTF TRBJ1-2 - - TRBV11-2
TGCGCCAGCAGCTTCACCGCGGGTCCTAATGAAAAACTGTTTTTT CASSFTAGPNEKLFF TRBJ1-4 - - TRBV5-1
TGTGCCAGCAGCTTGGCCTATTTGGACAGGGGCAGTATGGACAATGGCTACACCTTC CASSLAYLDRGSMDNGYTF TRBJ1-2 TRBD1 - TRBV5-6
TGTGCCAGCAGTGCCTTTCGCGGCGGGGCCTCCGGTGGGCAGTTCTTC CASSAFRGGASGGQFF TRBJ2-1 - few TRBV6-1
TGTGCCAGTAGCCCGGGGCAGGGGGACGGCTACACCTTC CASSPGQGDGYTF TRBJ1-2 TRBD1 - TRBV19
TGTGCCAGCAGTCCGAGGACAGAAAAACTGTTTTTT CASSPRTEKLFF TRBJ1-4 - - TRBV6-6
TGTGCCAGCAGGAGAGGACAGACCTACGAGCAGTACTTC CASRRGQTYEQYF TRBJ2-7 - - TRBV6-1
TGTGCCAGCGGCAACAACTATGGCTACACCTTC CASGNNYGYTF TRBJ1-2 - - TRBV7-2
TGTGCCAGCAGCCATTCGGGGGGAGCTAACTATGGCTACACCTTC CASSHSGGANYGYTF TRBJ1-2 - - TRBV14
TGTGCCAGCAGTTGGGGGCCCGCTGGACAGAGCAATCAGCCCCAGCATTTT CASSWGPAGQSNQPQHF TRBJ1-5 - - TRBV11-2
TGTGCCAGCAGTTTATCGGGGGGCCGCTATGGCTACACCTTC CASSLSGGRYGYTF TRBJ1-2 - - TRBV28
TGTGCCAGCAGTTACGGGGGGGCAGGGACCTACGAGCAGTACTTC CASSYGGAGTYEQYF TRBJ2-7 - - TRBV6-5
TGTGCCAGCAGCCCGGGGATGAACACTGAAGCTTTCTTT CASSPGMNTEAFF TRBJ1-1 - - TRBV7-3
TGCGCCAGCAGCCTGACCGGGACTAGCGTCCTTGCTGAGCAGTTCTTC CASSLTGTSVLAEQFF TRBJ2-1 TRBD2 - TRBV5-1
TGTGCCAGCAGTTATTCGCCAGGGGGCAATGAGCAGTTCTTC CASSYSPGGNEQFF TRBJ2-1 TRBD1 - TRBV6-5
TGTGCCAGCTCACCCGCGGAGGGCAATCAGCCCCAGCATTTT CASSPAEGNQPQHF TRBJ1-5 - once TRBV18